This T cell receptor beta chain was sequenced during a study of CD8+ T cells in alopecia areata. Sequencing relied on a cDNA template that was reverse transcribed from extracted RNA. Data came from immunoSEQ multiplex PCR; TCRdb stores just in-frame clones and leaves some out. The data hold around 300,000 clones, with about three fifths observed a single time. Treatment meaning: oral pan-JAK inhibitor, 5-10 mg twice daily. PBMCs, the starting material, were the source of sorted CD4+ and CD8+ T cells. Regarding this clone: Its antigen is undetermined.

The study's findings and limits: Besides other cells, scalp samples also yield sequences of resident alphabeta T cells from normal skin. Scalp clonality and expanded CD8+ clones among the top 100 fell significantly with tofacitinib. Association of baseline CD8+ expansion with response is uncertain owing to one nonresponder.

This TCR was recovered from a human donor with alopecia areata. Material: CD4+ T cells sorted from blood, obtained at week 52, from a patient treated with tofacitinib.

CDR3 sequence: CASSRRWEETQYF. In DNA form, the CDR3 reads TGTGCCAGCAGCCGAAGGTGGGAAGAGACCCAGTACTTC. V usage is TRBV7-8 and J usage is TRBJ2-5; D is ambiguous. V was trimmed by 5 bases and J by 3 bases, leaving 10 bases between them. The V gene's germline CDR1 is SGHVS and CDR2 FQNEAQ. The CDR3 spans 13 residues.